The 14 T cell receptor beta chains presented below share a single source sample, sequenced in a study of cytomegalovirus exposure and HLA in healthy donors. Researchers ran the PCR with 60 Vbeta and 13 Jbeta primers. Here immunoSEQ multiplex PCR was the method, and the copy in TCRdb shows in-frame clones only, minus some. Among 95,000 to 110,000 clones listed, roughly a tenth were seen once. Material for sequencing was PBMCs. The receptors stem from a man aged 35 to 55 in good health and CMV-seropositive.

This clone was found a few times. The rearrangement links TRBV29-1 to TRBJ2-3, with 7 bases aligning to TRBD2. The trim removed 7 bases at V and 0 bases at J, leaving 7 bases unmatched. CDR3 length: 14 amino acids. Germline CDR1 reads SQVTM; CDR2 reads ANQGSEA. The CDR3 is CSGASGTSTDTQYF. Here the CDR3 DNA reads TGCAGCGGAGCAAGCGGGACTAGCACAGATACGCAGTATTTT.

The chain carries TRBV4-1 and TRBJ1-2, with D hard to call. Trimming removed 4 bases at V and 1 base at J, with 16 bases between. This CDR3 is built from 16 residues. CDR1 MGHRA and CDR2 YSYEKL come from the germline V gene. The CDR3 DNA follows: TGCGCCAGCAGCCTTTCCCCCGCCGGGGATAACTATGGCTACACCTTC. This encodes CASSLSPAGDNYGYTF.

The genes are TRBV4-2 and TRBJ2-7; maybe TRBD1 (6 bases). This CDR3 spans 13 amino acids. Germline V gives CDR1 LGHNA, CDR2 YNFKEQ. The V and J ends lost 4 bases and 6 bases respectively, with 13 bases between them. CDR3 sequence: CASSPNEGGEQYF. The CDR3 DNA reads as TGTGCCAGCAGCCCCAACGAAGGGGGCGAGCAGTACTTC.

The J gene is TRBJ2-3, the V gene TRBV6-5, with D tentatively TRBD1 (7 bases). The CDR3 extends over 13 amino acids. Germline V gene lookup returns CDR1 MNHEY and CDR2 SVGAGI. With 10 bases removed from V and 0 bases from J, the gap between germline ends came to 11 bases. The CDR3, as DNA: TGTGCCACAGGGGGGCAGAGCACAGATACGCAGTATTTT. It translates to CATGGQSTDTQYF.

This CDR3 reads CASSNPFLYRDQPQHF. The CDR3 nucleotides are TGTGCCAGTAGTAACCCTTTCTTATACAGGGACCAGCCCCAGCATTTT. The chain carries TRBV19 and TRBJ1-5, with TRBD1 as a possible D gene (6 bases). Germline lookup yields CDR1 LNHDA and CDR2 SQIVND (reference sequence). Trimming pared 4 bases from V and 7 bases from J, leaving 20 bases between. CDR3 length: 16 amino acids.

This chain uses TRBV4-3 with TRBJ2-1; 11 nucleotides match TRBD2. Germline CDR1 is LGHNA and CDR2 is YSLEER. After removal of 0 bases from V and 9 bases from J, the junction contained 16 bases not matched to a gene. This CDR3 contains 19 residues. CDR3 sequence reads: CASSQDPGGTSGRKSEQFF. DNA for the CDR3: TGCGCCAGCAGCCAAGATCCAGGTGGAACTAGCGGGAGAAAGAGTGAGCAGTTCTTC.

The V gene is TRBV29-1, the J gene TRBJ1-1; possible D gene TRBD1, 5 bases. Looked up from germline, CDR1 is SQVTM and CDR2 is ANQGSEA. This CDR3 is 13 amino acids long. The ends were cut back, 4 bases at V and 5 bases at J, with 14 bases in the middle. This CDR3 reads CSVARREETEAFF. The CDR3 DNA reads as TGCAGCGTTGCCCGCAGGGAGGAAACTGAAGCTTTCTTT. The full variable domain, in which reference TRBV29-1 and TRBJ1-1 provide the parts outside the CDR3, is SAVISQKPSRDICQRGTSLTIQCQVDSQVTMMFWYRQQPGQSLTLIATANQGSEATYESGFVIDKFPISRPNLTFSTLTVSNMSPEDSSIYLCSVARREETEAFFGQGTRLTVV.

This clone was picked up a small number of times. The CDR3 is CASSTRLVMNTEAFF. DNA of the CDR3: TGTGCCAGCAGTACGCGACTAGTAATGAACACTGAAGCTTTCTTT. The chain couples TRBV6-6 to TRBJ1-1; D unclear. Germline V lookup: CDR1 MNHNY, CDR2 SVGAGI (reference sequence). Trimming took off 5 bases at V and 0 bases at J, with 13 bases between the two ends. The CDR3 covers 15 residues.

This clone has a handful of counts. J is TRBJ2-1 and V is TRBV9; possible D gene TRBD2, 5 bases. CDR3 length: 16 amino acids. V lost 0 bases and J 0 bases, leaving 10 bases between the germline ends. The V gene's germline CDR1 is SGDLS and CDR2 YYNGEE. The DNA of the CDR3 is TGTGCCAGCAGCGTAGTTCCCAGCGGCTCCTACAATGAGCAGTTCTTC. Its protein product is CASSVVPSGSYNEQFF.

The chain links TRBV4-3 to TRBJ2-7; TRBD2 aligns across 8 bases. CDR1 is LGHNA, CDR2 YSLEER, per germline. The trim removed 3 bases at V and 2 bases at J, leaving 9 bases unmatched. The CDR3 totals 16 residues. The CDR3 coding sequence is TGCGCCAGCAGCCATTTAGCGGGACTGATCCCCTACGAGCAGTACTTC. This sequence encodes CASSHLAGLIPYEQYF.

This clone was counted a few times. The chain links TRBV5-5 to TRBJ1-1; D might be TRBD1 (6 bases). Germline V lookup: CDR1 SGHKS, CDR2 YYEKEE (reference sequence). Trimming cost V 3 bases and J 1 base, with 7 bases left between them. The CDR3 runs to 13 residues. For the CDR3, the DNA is TGTGCCAGCAGCTGGGGACAGAACACTGAAGCTTTCTTT. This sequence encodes CASSWGQNTEAFF. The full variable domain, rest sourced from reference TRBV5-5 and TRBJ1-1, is DAGVTQSPTHLIKTRGQQVTLRCSPISGHKSVSWYQQVLGQGPQFIFQYYEKEERGRGNFPDRFSARQFPNYSSELNVNALLLGDSALYLCASSWGQNTEAFFGQGTRLTVV.

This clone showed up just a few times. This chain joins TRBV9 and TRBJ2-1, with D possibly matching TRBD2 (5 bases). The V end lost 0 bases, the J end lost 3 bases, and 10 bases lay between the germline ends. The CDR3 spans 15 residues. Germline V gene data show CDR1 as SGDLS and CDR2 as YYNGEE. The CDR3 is CASSVDSSGYNEQFF. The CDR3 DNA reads TGTGCCAGCAGCGTAGATTCGAGCGGCTACAATGAGCAGTTCTTC.

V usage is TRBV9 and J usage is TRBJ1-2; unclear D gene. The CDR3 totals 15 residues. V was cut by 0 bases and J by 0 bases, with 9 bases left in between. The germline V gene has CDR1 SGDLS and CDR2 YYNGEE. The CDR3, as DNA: TGTGCCAGCAGCGTAGCTATATCAACTAACTATGGCTACACCTTC. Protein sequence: CASSVAISTNYGYTF.

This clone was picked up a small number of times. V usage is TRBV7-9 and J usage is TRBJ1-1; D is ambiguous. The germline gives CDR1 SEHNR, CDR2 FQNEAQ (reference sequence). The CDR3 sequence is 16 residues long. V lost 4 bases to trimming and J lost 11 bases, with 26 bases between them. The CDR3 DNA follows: TGTGCCAGCAGCTACAGCAGTGCCATCCTCCCCCGCGCGGCTTTCTTT. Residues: CASSYSSAILPRAAFF.